Presented here are 5 T cell receptor beta chains from one specimen sequenced in a study of blood T cell repertoires in COVID-19. Produced via immunoSEQ multiplex PCR; TCRdb's table is partial and in-frame only. The table lists about 210,000 clones, 85% of them singletons, with 5.1% in the top ten. The sample comprised peripheral blood. These receptors were obtained from a man aged 50-60 years with COVID-19, enrolled during active disease.

This chain connects TRBV3-1 (or the pseudogene TRBV3-2) to TRBJ2-7; 8 nucleotides agree with TRBD2. The V and J ends lost 0 bases and 4 bases, in that order; junction bases with no gene match: 8. This CDR3 contains 16 residues. CDR1 and CDR2 (germline): LGHDT, YNNKEL (reference sequence). The CDR3 here is CASSQDLRGGRYEQYF. CDR3 sequence (DNA): TGTGCCAGCAGCCAAGATCTTCGGGGGGGGCGGTACGAGCAGTACTTC.

The chain combines TRBV21-1 with TRBJ1-6; TRBD1, the D gene given by the table, was not confirmed from the DNA. TRBV21-1 is classified as a pseudogene. This CDR3 has 16 residues. This chain's CDR3 is CASSPRDRNPQSPLHF. The CDR3 DNA is TGTGCCAGCAGCCCGCGGGACAGGAACCCTCAATCACCCCTCCACTTT.

The CDR3 bases are TGTGCCAGTAGTATAGAAGGCAGGGGGCCAAGCGAGCAGTACTTC. This translates into CASSIEGRGPSEQYF. The V gene is TRBV19, the J gene TRBJ2-7, with 8 bases fitting TRBD1. Trimming cost V 0 bases and J 6 bases; bases outside gene matches: 7. This CDR3 has 15 amino acids. The V gene's germline CDR1 is LNHDA and CDR2 SQIVND (reference sequence).

The V call is TRBV6-6, the J call TRBJ1-1; maybe TRBD1 (6 bases). Germline V gene lookup returns CDR1 MNHNY and CDR2 SVGAGI (reference sequence). Trimming pared 7 bases from V and 5 bases from J, leaving 17 bases between. The CDR3 runs to 14 residues. Here the CDR3 reads CASIPTGTRTEAFF. CDR3 DNA sequence: TGTGCCAGCATCCCCACCGGGACAAGGACTGAAGCTTTCTTT.

This chain uses TRBV7-8 with TRBJ1-2; tentative D call: TRBD1 (5 bases). The V gene's germline CDR1 is SGHVS and CDR2 FQNEAQ. V shed 4 bases and J shed 6 bases, with 12 bases lying between them. This CDR3 spans 13 amino acids. Here the CDR3 DNA reads TGTGCCAGCAGCTACACAGGTTTTGATGGCTACACCTTC. It specifies CASSYTGFDGYTF.